This TCR beta chain was recovered during a study of shared clonotypes between healthy human individuals. The naive CD8 fraction comprised CD45RO-negative cells positively selected for CCR7 and excluded terminally differentiated effector memory CD45RA+ cells. Nashville, Tennessee was home to all donors, who were Caucasian adults. Germline CDR1 is PRHDT and CDR2 is FYEKMQ (reference sequence). The CDR3 runs to 14 residues. The V segment lost 8 bases and the J segment 2 bases; nucleotides outside the gene matches: 9. This table comes from immunoSEQ multiplex PCR, and its TCRdb copy is limited to in-frame clones, with some not included. Among 2 million to 2.5 million clones listed, just over 90% were seen once.

Sequenced material: naive CD8+ T cells from PBMCs. The TCR was taken from a man in his late teens or twenties in good health. Some clones in this sample may be carry-over from other donors' samples. The chain uses TRBV13 and TRBJ2-7, with 7 bases matching TRBD2. This CDR3 reads CASHLGGRAYEQYF. The CDR3 DNA follows: TGTGCCAGCCACCTTGGAGGGAGGGCCTACGAGCAGTACTTC.